This T cell receptor (beta chain) derives from a study of Ad26.COV2.S vaccination and SARS-CoV-2 variants (dated by TCRdb to about 2021). Regarding the study in general: Donors in the vaccine arm were drawn from COV1001, a phase I-IIa trial of Ad26.COV2.S in healthy adults that was multicentre, randomized, double-blind and placebo-controlled. Ad26.COV2.S was administered intramuscularly at a dose of 5x10^10 or 1x10^11 viral particles, either as one shot or as two shots given 56 days apart. TCRbeta repertoire sequencing was used to assess the specificity and breadth of SARS-CoV-2-reactive T cell receptors after Ad26.COV2.S vaccination. The TCR-sequenced set comprised approximately 32 samples: around 20 Ad26.COV2.S vaccine recipients, 5 placebo recipients and 8 SARS-CoV-2 convalescent individuals. Trial participants were randomized into five groups of five: low-dose or high-dose Ad26.COV2.S given once or twice, or placebo on both occasions. Investigators remained blinded to trial group allocation during experiments and outcome assessment. What the authors observed across the whole study: The study lacked the statistical power to compare responses across vaccine doses or regimens. The authors noted that total T cell responses may have been underestimated by the TCR breadth and depth analyses. Ad26.COV2.S recipients had higher spike-specific TCR breadth than placebo recipients (P = 0.0014). Vaccine and placebo recipients had comparable non-spike TCR breadth, which fits with the vaccine containing only spike. Substantial breadth of spike-specific CD8+ and CD4+ T cell responses was reported after vaccination.

TCRbeta CDR3 regions were sequenced with the immunoSEQ Assay. After extraction, genomic DNA underwent amplification by bias-controlled multiplex PCR, followed by high-throughput sequencing. The authors' pipeline ran thus. To quantify the absolute abundance of each unique TCRbeta CDR3 region, sequences were collapsed and filtered. T cell fraction was estimated by normalization of TCRbeta template counts to usable DNA, with usable DNA being measured through amplification of reference genes present in all nucleated cells. Repertoire TCRs were annotated as SARS-CoV-2-specific when V gene, CDR3 amino acid sequence and J gene were exactly matched to a known reactive TCR set. The reference SARS-CoV-2 TCR set was derived from MIRA and filtered for enrichment in COVID-19-positive ImmuneCODE repertoires, a step that removed public or cross-reactive TCRs. Drawing on the MIRA antigens, annotated TCRs were analysed further at the level of specific ORF or position within ORF. Depth was the summed frequency of annotated unique rearrangements, while breadth was defined as annotated unique rearrangements over total unique productive rearrangements. Group comparisons of TCR breadth used two-sided Wilcoxon rank-sum tests. TCRdb provides this immuneACCESS table in a form limited to in-frame rearrangements. Some clones are lacking; in checked studies, under half of them reflect an unresolved V gene, and why the rest are absent is not known. Clone size and the V and J calls come from that table; the DNA yielded D and trimming. Counted in this sample were some 240,000 clones; roughly 87% of them appeared once. The top ten constitute just under 3% of the sample.

In light of the paper, this sample's treatment or condition label describes: 19 received Ad26.COV2.S at low or high dose, single or two shots; about 5 received placebo; per-sample allocation not given. For vaccine and placebo recipients, the sequenced repertoires came from samples collected on day 63 after the first injection. In Cohort 1b, roughly 25 adults aged 18-55 years were enrolled at a single site in Boston, USA, between 29 July and 7 August 2020. Ad26.COV2.S consisted of a replication-incompetent adenovirus type 26 vector by which a prefusion-stabilized SARS-CoV-2 spike protein from the original Wuhan strain was expressed. Turning to this clone: Its antigen is currently not known. Per-base quality was not reported, and no clone a single base away is much larger than it.

The CDR3, cysteine through phenylalanine, is 15 amino acids long. Of the read, only the CDR3 DNA is kept; its 45 bases are in frame from base 1. The V end gives up 0 bases and the J end 4 bases, leaving 3 bases in the junction not matched to a gene. Based on the germline V gene, the CDR1 and CDR2 sequences are SGDLS and YYNGEE. The rearrangement joined TRBV9 to TRBJ2-5, with 10 central nucleotides matching TRBD2. This sequence originates from a person aged 18-65 years who received the Ad26.COV2.S COVID-19 vaccine or a placebo. Sequencing was performed on peripheral blood, taken in a trial of Ad26.COV2.S vaccine versus placebo. This receptor carries the CDR3 CASSVDSGRGETQYF. The DNA sequence is as follows: TGTGCCAGCAGCGTAGACAGCGGGAGGGGAGAGACCCAGTACTTC.